The 27 T cell receptor beta chains presented below share a single source sample, sequenced in a study of blood T cell repertoires in COVID-19. The assay was immunoSEQ multiplex PCR, and TCRdb's table has in-frame clones only and misses some. Among more than 110,000 clones, around 82% were seen once, and the ten largest hold around 8%. Sequencing used peripheral blood. The source is a human donor in a cohort sampled during active COVID-19.

The V gene is TRBV7-2, the J gene TRBJ2-3; no firm D call. The CDR3 is 11 residues long. From germline, CDR1 is SGHTA and CDR2 FQGNSA. V was shortened by 5 bases and J by 10 bases, with 10 bases between the two germline ends. CDR3 sequence: CASSPSGAQYF. In DNA, the CDR3 is TGTGCCAGCAGCCCATCCGGAGCGCAGTATTTT. Full variable domain (rest looked up from reference TRBV7-2 and TRBJ2-3): GAGVSQSPSNKVTEKGKDVELRCDPISGHTALYWYRQSLGQGLEFLIYFQGNSAPDKSGLPSDRFSAERTGGSVSTLTIQRTQQEDSAVYLCASSPSGAQYFGPGTRLTVL.

The CDR3 region has the DNA TGCGCCAGCAGCCCGACAGGGGACGGCAATCAGCCCCAGCATTTT. Residues: CASSPTGDGNQPQHF. The genes are TRBV5-1 and TRBJ1-5, with 8 positions matching TRBD1. The trim removed 4 bases at V and 2 bases at J, leaving 5 bases unmatched. Germline lookup yields CDR1 SGHRS and CDR2 YFSETQ. CDR3 length: 15 residues.

The CDR3 reads CASSLWGRTGELFF. The CDR3, as DNA: TGTGCCAGCAGTTTATGGGGCAGGACCGGGGAGCTGTTTTTT. The rearrangement links TRBV28 to TRBJ2-2; D not resolved. Per the germline V gene, CDR1 is MDHEN and CDR2 is SYDVKM. The V end was cut by 0 bases, the J end by 5 bases, with 7 bases between. The CDR3 runs 14 residues.

The chain has TRBV19 and TRBJ2-5; weak D call: TRBD2 (6 bases). This CDR3 region has 16 residues. Trimming left V 1 base short and J 5 bases short, with 17 bases between. CDR1 and CDR2 (germline): LNHDA, SQIVND (reference sequence). CDR3 bases: TGTGCCAGTAGTATAGGGAGGGGACCCATCCAGGAGACCCAGTACTTC. Translating gives CASSIGRGPIQETQYF.

The chain uses TRBV12-3 or TRBV12-4 and TRBJ1-1, with D hard to call. The CDR3 covers 12 residues. V was clipped by 6 bases and J by 10 bases, with 15 bases between them. The CDR3 loop is CASSQDGRVAFF. CDR3 nucleotides: TGTGCCAGCAGCCAGGATGGGCGTGTAGCTTTCTTT.

CDR3 DNA: TGTGCCAGCAGTTTTTGGGGAGGAGGCTACACCTTC. Protein: CASSFWGGGYTF. The chain has TRBV27 and TRBJ1-2; no clear D. V gave up 3 bases and J gave up 8 bases, with 10 bases separating them. Germline CDR1 is MNHEY and CDR2 is SMNVEV (reference sequence). There are 12 residues in the CDR3.

The chain recombines TRBV5-1 with TRBJ2-7; TRBD2 aligns across 8 bases. The CDR3 is 14 residues long. With 1 base clipped from V and 6 bases from J, the junction kept 6 bases outside the gene matches. Germline assignment: CDR1 SGHRS and CDR2 YFSETQ. Here the CDR3 DNA reads TGCGCCAGCAGCTTGACCGGGGGGGCCTCCGAGCAGTACTTC. It is translated as CASSLTGGASEQYF. Drawing the rest from reference TRBV5-1 and TRBJ2-7, the complete variable domain is KAGVTQTPRYLIKTRGQQVTLSCSPISGHRSVSWYQQTPGQGLQFLFEYFSETQRNKGNFPGRFSGRQFSNSRSEMNVSTLELGDSALYLCASSLTGGASEQYFGPGTRLTVT.

The chain carries TRBV3-1 (or the pseudogene TRBV3-2) and TRBJ2-7, with D possibly matching TRBD1 (6 bases). Per the germline V gene, CDR1 is LGHDT and CDR2 is YNNKEL (reference sequence). The CDR3 totals 13 residues. V was clipped by 4 bases and J by 7 bases, with 14 bases between them. The CDR3 DNA reads as TGTGCCAGCAGCCCTTACAGGGTAGGGGAGCAGTACTTC. It yields the protein CASSPYRVGEQYF.

This chain connects TRBV28 to TRBJ2-7, with D possibly matching TRBD1 (6 bases). The CDR3 runs 13 residues. Germline CDR1 reads MDHEN; CDR2 reads SYDVKM. V gave up 5 bases and J gave up 12 bases, with 20 bases separating them. CDR3 DNA: TGTGCCAGCAGTGCCCCAGGGGTAGAAGTTGCGTACTTC. It is translated as CASSAPGVEVAYF.

This clone showed up just once. Other DNA variants within this sample encode the same CDR3. CDR3 sequence: CASSPSQETQYF. The CDR3 coding sequence is TGTGCCAGCAGCCCCTCCCAAGAGACCCAGTACTTC. The genes are TRBV7-2 and TRBJ2-5; no clear D. V lost 5 bases and J 1 base, leaving 5 bases between the germline ends. CDR3 length: 12 amino acids. Per germline, CDR1 SGHTA and CDR2 FQGNSA.

This rearrangement joins TRBV2 to TRBJ2-4; 10 nucleotides match TRBD1. CDR3 length equals 17 residues. Germline-derived CDR1 and CDR2 are SNHLY and FYNNEI. Trimming took 9 bases from V and 1 from J; bases not matched to a gene: 12. CDR3 sequence (DNA): TGTGCCAGTCTCGGGACAGGGGACCTACGGGCCAAAAACATTCAGTACTTC. Amino acid sequence: CASLGTGDLRAKNIQYF. The full variable domain, in which reference TRBV2 and TRBJ2-4 provide the parts outside the CDR3, is EPEVTQTPSHQVTQMGQEVILRCVPISNHLYFYWYRQILGQKVEFLVSFYNNEISEKSEIFDDQFSVERPDGSNFTLKIRSTKLEDSAMYFCASLGTGDLRAKNIQYFGAGTRLSVL.

The chain links TRBV2 to TRBJ1-5; weak D call: TRBD1 (5 bases). This CDR3 is built from 15 residues. Germline V gene data show CDR1 as SNHLY and CDR2 as FYNNEI. V lost 5 bases to trimming and J lost 4 bases, with 15 bases between them. DNA for the CDR3: TGTGCCAGCAGTTTCAGAAATCAGGGAAATCAGCCCCAGCATTTT. This gives the protein CASSFRNQGNQPQHF.

The chain employs TRBV2 and TRBJ1-5; D may be TRBD1 (5 bases). Trimming shortened V by 6 bases and J by 3 bases, and 15 bases separated the two germline ends. Germline CDR1 SNHLY, CDR2 FYNNEI. The CDR3 totals 15 residues. The CDR3 protein is CASRAAGGNNQPQHF. The CDR3 DNA reads as TGTGCCAGCAGGGCGGCGGGGGGGAACAATCAGCCCCAGCATTTT.

This chain joins TRBV19 and TRBJ1-2; D is perhaps TRBD1 (6 bases). Germline CDR1 LNHDA, CDR2 SQIVND (reference sequence). V lost 2 bases and J 1 base, leaving 8 bases between the germline ends. This CDR3 spans 14 amino acids. CDR3 residues: CASSINRVNYGYTF. As DNA, the CDR3 is TGTGCCAGTAGTATAAACAGGGTTAACTATGGCTACACCTTC. The full variable domain, its missing parts supplied by reference TRBV19 and TRBJ1-2, is DGGITQSPKYLFRKEGQNVTLSCEQNLNHDAMYWYRQDPGQGLRLIYYSQIVNDFQKGDIAEGYSVSREKKESFPLTVTSAQKNPTAFYLCASSINRVNYGYTFGSGTRLTVV.

This chain connects TRBV4-2 to TRBJ2-2; 9 nucleotides agree with TRBD1. This CDR3 has 16 residues. Germline V gene sequence: CDR1 LGHNA, CDR2 YNFKEQ. J was trimmed by 6 bases and V by 1 base; bases with no gene match: 6. The CDR3 reads CASSQGRDRVSGELFF. In DNA form, the CDR3 reads TGTGCCAGCAGCCAAGGCCGGGACAGGGTGTCCGGGGAGCTGTTTTTT.

This clone has a handful of counts. The V and J genes are TRBV11-2 and TRBJ2-3, with TRBD1 identical over 10 bases. The CDR3 runs to 15 residues. Germline V lookup: CDR1 SGHAT, CDR2 FQNNGV. With 1 base clipped from V and 6 bases from J, the junction kept 4 bases outside the gene matches. This CDR3 reads CASSLADRGPDTQYF. In DNA, the CDR3 is TGTGCCAGCAGCTTAGCAGACAGGGGGCCGGATACGCAGTATTTT.

The chain uses TRBV5-4 and TRBJ1-2; 7 bases are shared with TRBD1. Per the germline V gene, CDR1 is SGHNT and CDR2 is YYREEE (reference sequence). This CDR3 has 14 residues. J lost 7 bases, V lost 5 bases, and 11 bases had no gene match. CDR3 loop: CASRTQGGRAGYTF. As DNA, the CDR3 is TGTGCCAGCAGAACTCAGGGGGGCAGGGCTGGCTACACCTTC.

The chain carries TRBV4-2 and TRBJ1-4; unclear D gene. V shed 4 bases and J shed 10 bases, with 16 bases lying between them. There are 14 residues in the CDR3. Germline values: CDR1 LGHNA, CDR2 YNFKEQ. Here the CDR3 reads CASSPDGERLKLFF. In nucleotides, the CDR3 is TGTGCCAGCAGCCCAGACGGAGAGAGACTAAAACTGTTTTTT.

This rearrangement joins TRBV2 to TRBJ2-4; maybe TRBD1 (7 bases). Deletions cut 11 bases from V and 7 bases from J, with 12 bases between. The CDR3 is made up of 11 amino acids. Germline values: CDR1 SNHLY, CDR2 FYNNEI. The CDR3 here is CAAGGLNIQYF. CDR3 DNA: TGTGCCGCAGGGGGGCTCAACATTCAGTACTTC.

The gene calls are TRBV7-9 and TRBJ2-3, with 15 bases fitting TRBD2. Losses at the gene ends were 4 bases for V and 4 bases for J; bases not matched to a gene: 12. The germline V gene has CDR1 SEHNR and CDR2 FQNEAQ (reference sequence). The CDR3 contains 19 residues. CDR3 DNA: TGTGCCAGCAGCTCCCGGACTAGCGGGGGGGTCTCCCCGCCAGATACGCAGTATTTT. It specifies CASSSRTSGGVSPPDTQYF. The complete variable domain, with remaining parts taken from reference TRBV7-9 and TRBJ2-3, reads DTGVSQNPRHKITKRGQNVTFRCDPISEHNRLYWYRQTLGQGPEFLTYFQNEAQLEKSRLLSDRFSAERPKGSFSTLEIQRTEQGDSAMYLCASSSRTSGGVSPPDTQYFGPGTRLTVL.

This clone has only a few counts. The V gene is TRBV4-2, the J gene TRBJ2-3, with 11 bases that match TRBD2. The germline gives CDR1 LGHNA, CDR2 YNFKEQ. CDR3 size: 17 residues. V dropped 2 bases and J dropped 5; count of bases not matched to a gene: 9. The CDR3 protein is CASSQKGLAAKGDTQYF. Here the CDR3 DNA reads TGTGCCAGCAGCCAAAAGGGACTAGCGGCCAAGGGAGATACGCAGTATTTT.

V is TRBV9 and J is TRBJ2-7; 7 positions agree with TRBD2. This CDR3 has 15 amino acids. The germline gives CDR1 SGDLS, CDR2 YYNGEE. V dropped 0 bases and J dropped 2; count of bases not matched to a gene: 5. The CDR3, as DNA: TGTGCCAGCAGCGTAGGGGGCGGGGGTGCCTACGAGCAGTACTTC. Amino acids: CASSVGGGGAYEQYF.

V gene TRBV19 combines with J gene TRBJ1-6; TRBD1 aligns across 7 bases. Unmatched junction bases numbered 2, after V lost 6 bases and J lost 0 bases. Germline CDR1 reads LNHDA; CDR2 reads SQIVND (reference sequence). This CDR3 contains 15 residues. Here the CDR3 DNA reads TGTGCCAGTAGCCGGGACAGCTCCTATAATTCACCCCTCCACTTT. It codes for CASSRDSSYNSPLHF.

The chain carries TRBV3-1 (or the pseudogene TRBV3-2) and TRBJ1-2; 10 positions match TRBD1. Trimming at V came to 1 base and at J to 7 bases, leaving 0 bases not matched to a gene. This CDR3 comprises 13 residues. Germline V gene lookup returns CDR1 LGHDT and CDR2 YNNKEL (reference sequence). The CDR3 DNA sequence: TGTGCCAGCAGCCAAGGGACAGGGGGTGGCTACACCTTC. This sequence encodes CASSQGTGGGYTF.

This rearrangement joins TRBV13 to TRBJ2-3; 11 bases fit TRBD2. The trim removed 5 bases at V and 2 bases at J, leaving 6 bases unmatched. Germline CDR1 PRHDT, CDR2 FYEKMQ (reference sequence). This CDR3 spans 16 amino acids. In DNA form, the CDR3 reads TGTGCCAGCAGCCGCCGTAGCGGGGGGGCCACAGATACGCAGTATTTT. Translating it yields CASSRRSGGATDTQYF.

J is TRBJ2-6 and V is TRBV27; D uncertain. V lost 2 bases and J lost 0, with 8 bases in between. The CDR3 runs 16 residues. Germline CDR1 is MNHEY and CDR2 is SMNVEV (reference sequence). The DNA of the CDR3 is TGTGCCAGCAGTTTACTAGACCTCTCTGGGGCCAACGTCCTGACTTTC. The encoded protein is CASSLLDLSGANVLTF.

V is TRBV3-1 (or the pseudogene TRBV3-2) and J is TRBJ2-5; 11 positions agree with TRBD1. The CDR3 is 16 residues long. Trimming removed 2 bases from V and 2 bases from J; junction bases left unmatched: 4. Germline CDR1 reads LGHDT; CDR2 reads YNNKEL (reference sequence). CDR3 sequence: CASSQRDRGSQETQYF. The DNA of the CDR3 is TGTGCCAGCAGCCAAAGGGACAGGGGGTCACAAGAGACCCAGTACTTC.